The 21 T cell receptor beta chains presented below share a single source sample, sequenced in a study of radiotherapy plus CTLA-4 blockade in lung cancer. Here immunoSEQ multiplex PCR was the method, and the copy in TCRdb shows in-frame clones only, minus some. The sample lists some 50,000 clones, 65% to 85% occurring once. The material sequenced was peripheral blood, taken from a patient treated with radiotherapy plus ipilimumab. The receptors derive from a human donor with non-small cell lung cancer who had a partial response to radiotherapy plus ipilimumab.

This clone is medium-sized in the sample. V and J are TRBV4-1 and TRBJ2-1, with 7 bases fitting TRBD1. With 0 bases clipped from V and 8 bases from J, the junction kept 7 bases outside the gene matches. Germline-derived CDR1 and CDR2 are MGHRA and YSYEKL. The CDR3 is 15 residues long. CDR3 protein: CASSQDETGQDEQFF. CDR3 in DNA: TGCGCCAGCAGCCAAGACGAGACAGGGCAGGATGAGCAGTTCTTC.

This rearrangement joins TRBV28 to TRBJ1-2, with 7 bases identical to TRBD1. Germline V gene sequence: CDR1 MDHEN, CDR2 SYDVKM. V lost 10 bases, J lost 7 bases, and 9 bases stayed unmatched. The CDR3 is 12 residues long. CDR3 loop: CATRQGALGYTF. The CDR3, as DNA: TGTGCCACACGACAGGGTGCTCTTGGCTACACCTTC.

This chain uses TRBV5-1 with TRBJ2-7; tentative D call: TRBD1 (6 bases). Germline V gene data show CDR1 as SGHRS and CDR2 as YFSETQ. Trimming removed 3 bases at V and 5 bases at J, with 9 bases between. The CDR3 is made up of 12 amino acids. CDR3 nucleotide sequence: TGCGCCAGCAGCTCGGACAGCGACGAGCAGTACTTC. Its protein is CASSSDSDEQYF.

This clone came up a few times. The chain uses TRBV30 and TRBJ2-7; 8 bases align to TRBD1. The CDR3 consists of 12 residues. Germline V lookup: CDR1 GTSNPN, CDR2 SVGIG (reference sequence). V trimming: 5 bases; J trimming: 6 bases; junction bases outside the gene matches: 6. CDR3: CAWGQGDGEQYF. The CDR3, as DNA: TGTGCCTGGGGACAGGGAGACGGCGAGCAGTACTTC.

The rearrangement joins TRBV25-1 to TRBJ2-5, with D possibly matching TRBD1 (5 bases). The V gene lost 8 bases and the J gene lost 0 bases, with 13 bases spanning the gap. This CDR3 is built from 14 residues. The germline gives CDR1 MGHDK, CDR2 SYGVNS. The CDR3 sequence is CASRLSGYQETQYF. In DNA, the CDR3 is TGTGCCAGCCGTTTATCAGGGTACCAAGAGACCCAGTACTTC.

This chain links TRBV6-4 with TRBJ1-6, with 9 bases matching TRBD1. V shed 4 bases and J 8 bases; nucleotides not matched to a gene: 3. CDR1 and CDR2 from the germline V gene are MRHNA and SNTAGT. CDR3 size: 14 residues. The CDR3 sequence is CASSVGDRDSPLHF. CDR3 coding DNA: TGTGCCAGCAGTGTCGGGGACAGGGATTCACCCCTCCACTTT.

The chain recombines TRBV27 with TRBJ2-2, with 7 nucleotides matching TRBD2. CDR1 and CDR2 (germline): MNHEY, SMNVEV (reference sequence). The CDR3 contains 17 residues. Losses at the gene ends were 1 base for V and 0 bases for J; bases not matched to a gene: 5. CDR3 DNA sequence: TGTGCCAGCAGTTTATTGGGAGGGGCGGCGAACACCGGGGAGCTGTTTTTT. Its translation is CASSLLGGAANTGELFF.

The CDR3 is CASSLVGQTGGASPLHF. The CDR3 nucleotides read TGTGCCAGCAGCTTAGTAGGACAAACAGGGGGTGCTTCACCCCTCCACTTT. The V gene is TRBV7-8, the J gene TRBJ1-6, with 8 bases matching TRBD1. The junction had 11 bases not matched to a gene; V was cut back by 1 base and J by 9 bases. CDR1 and CDR2 from the germline V gene are SGHVS and FQNEAQ. This CDR3 is 17 amino acids long.

The V and J genes are TRBV5-6 and TRBJ1-1; D possibly corresponds to TRBD1 (5 bases). Trimming took off 7 bases at V and 0 bases at J, with 13 bases between the two ends. This CDR3 is built from 14 residues. Per the germline V gene, CDR1 is SGHDT and CDR2 is YYEEEE. DNA for the CDR3: TGTGCCAGCGCCCCGGGGGGAATGAACACTGAAGCTTTCTTT. It yields the protein CASAPGGMNTEAFF.

The V and J genes are TRBV19 and TRBJ2-7; the match to TRBD2 covers 7 bases. The germline V gene encodes CDR1 LNHDA and CDR2 SQIVND (reference sequence). The CDR3 is 15 amino acids. V was clipped by 3 bases and J by 0 bases; unmatched bases: 5. The CDR3 nucleotides read TGTGCCAGTAGTATCTTGGGGGGGAGCTCCTACGAGCAGTACTTC. Amino acid sequence: CASSILGGSSYEQYF.

The count of this clone is one. V gene TRBV14 combines with J gene TRBJ2-3; no firm D call. Deletions cut 0 bases from V and 4 bases from J, with 5 bases between. Germline V CDR1 and CDR2: SGHDN, FVKESK. The CDR3 extends over 13 amino acids. The CDR3 sequence: CASSQDLPDTQYF. DNA for the CDR3: TGTGCCAGCAGCCAAGATCTCCCAGATACGCAGTATTTT.

The chain is built from TRBV28 and TRBJ2-7; possibly TRBD1 for D (6 bases). The germline V gene has CDR1 MDHEN and CDR2 SYDVKM. The CDR3 loop spans 15 amino acids. V lost 3 bases, J lost 0 bases, and 12 bases lay in between. Here the CDR3 reads CASSFWAGASYEQYF. As DNA, the CDR3 is TGTGCCAGCAGTTTTTGGGCAGGGGCCTCCTACGAGCAGTACTTC.

The J gene is TRBJ1-1, the V gene TRBV19, with a weak D call TRBD1 (6 bases). Trimming removed 7 bases at V and 1 base at J, with 16 bases between. The V gene's germline CDR1 is LNHDA and CDR2 SQIVND (reference sequence). This CDR3 has 15 amino acids. CDR3 sequence (DNA): TGTGCCAGTACCGTCGAGGCAGGGGAGAACACTGAAGCTTTCTTT. Encoded protein: CASTVEAGENTEAFF. The whole variable domain, filled in from reference TRBV19 and TRBJ1-1, reads DGGITQSPKYLFRKEGQNVTLSCEQNLNHDAMYWYRQDPGQGLRLIYYSQIVNDFQKGDIAEGYSVSREKKESFPLTVTSAQKNPTAFYLCASTVEAGENTEAFFGQGTRLTVV.

The chain is built from TRBV9 and TRBJ1-1, with a tentative D call TRBD1 (6 bases). This CDR3 contains 16 residues. Trimming took 0 bases from V and 0 from J, leaving 12 bases between them. Germline V gene lookup returns CDR1 SGDLS and CDR2 YYNGEE. The CDR3 reads CASSVGGGPMNTEAFF. In nucleotides, the CDR3 is TGTGCCAGCAGCGTAGGAGGGGGACCCATGAACACTGAAGCTTTCTTT.

This chain uses TRBV11-3 with TRBJ2-2; TRBD1 might be the D (6 bases). This CDR3 comprises 14 residues. Trimming took 6 bases from V and 5 from J, leaving 13 bases between them. Germline assignment: CDR1 SGHNT and CDR2 YENEEA. The CDR3, as DNA: TGTGCCAGCAGTTCTGTACAGGGAACCGGGGAGCTGTTTTTT. This encodes CASSSVQGTGELFF.

As regards this clone: This CDR3 is also generated by other DNA sequences in the sample. This chain joins TRBV9 and TRBJ2-3; D is undetermined. This CDR3 is 14 amino acids long. Looked up from germline, CDR1 is SGDLS and CDR2 is YYNGEE. Deletions cut 0 bases from V and 6 bases from J, with 11 bases between. CDR3 residues: CASSVDLPPDTQYF. CDR3 sequence (DNA): TGTGCCAGCAGCGTAGATCTCCCCCCGGATACGCAGTATTTT.

This chain connects TRBV6-1 to TRBJ1-1; 8 nucleotides line up with TRBD1. There are 13 residues in the CDR3. V was pared by 6 bases and J by 5 bases, with 5 bases of the junction left unmatched. Germline V CDR1 and CDR2: MNHNS, SASEGT. Here the CDR3 reads CASRDRGITEAFF. The DNA for the CDR3 is TGTGCCAGCAGAGACAGGGGCATTACTGAAGCTTTCTTT.

The V call is TRBV7-9, the J call TRBJ2-3; 9 nucleotides line up with TRBD1. Germline loops: CDR1 SEHNR, CDR2 FQNEAQ (reference sequence). The CDR3 has 14 residues. Trimming at V came to 6 bases and at J to 6 bases, leaving 7 bases not matched to a gene. CDR3 coding DNA: TGTGCCAGCAGTACCAGGACAGGGGCCGATACGCAGTATTTT. Translation gives CASSTRTGADTQYF.

V gene TRBV29-1 combines with J gene TRBJ2-5, with D perhaps matching TRBD1 (6 bases). The CDR3 is 15 residues long. The germline CDR1 and CDR2 sequences are SQVTM and ANQGSEA. The ends were cut back, 3 bases at V and 0 bases at J, with 14 bases in the middle. The CDR3 loop is CSVEGNNRDQETQYF. CDR3 nucleotide sequence: TGCAGCGTTGAGGGGAACAACAGGGACCAAGAGACCCAGTACTTC.

This chain connects TRBV27 to TRBJ2-7; 7 positions agree with TRBD2. This CDR3 spans 16 amino acids. Germline CDR1 MNHEY, CDR2 SMNVEV (reference sequence). Trimming cost V 5 bases and J 2 bases; bases outside gene matches: 12. The CDR3 is CASSPAGRPLTYEQYF. The CDR3 DNA follows: TGTGCCAGCAGTCCAGCGGGGCGGCCCCTAACCTACGAGCAGTACTTC.

The chain links TRBV18 to TRBJ1-6; D is undetermined. CDR1 KGHSH and CDR2 LQKENI come from the germline V gene. Trimming took 3 bases from V and 7 from J, leaving 10 bases between them. The CDR3 loop spans 14 amino acids. The CDR3 reads CASSPGGGNSPLHF. For the CDR3, the DNA is TGTGCCAGCTCACCCGGAGGCGGAAATTCACCCCTCCACTTT.